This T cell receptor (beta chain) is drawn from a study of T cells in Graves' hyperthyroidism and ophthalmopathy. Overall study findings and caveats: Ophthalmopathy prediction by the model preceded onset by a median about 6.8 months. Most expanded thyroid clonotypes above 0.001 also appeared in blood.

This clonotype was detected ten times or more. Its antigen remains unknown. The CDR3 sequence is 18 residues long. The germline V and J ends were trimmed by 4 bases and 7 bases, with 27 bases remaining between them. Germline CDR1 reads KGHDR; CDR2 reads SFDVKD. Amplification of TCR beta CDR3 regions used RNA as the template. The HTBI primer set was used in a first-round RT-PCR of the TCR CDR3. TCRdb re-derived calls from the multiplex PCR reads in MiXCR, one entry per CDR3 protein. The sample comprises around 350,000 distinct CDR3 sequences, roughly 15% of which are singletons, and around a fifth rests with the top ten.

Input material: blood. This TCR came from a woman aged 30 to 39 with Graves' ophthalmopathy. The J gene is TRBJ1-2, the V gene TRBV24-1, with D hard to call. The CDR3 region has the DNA TGTGCCACCAGTGACCCTCGGAGAAACCCAAAGTTCCCGTCTGGCTACACCTTC. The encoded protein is CATSDPRRNPKFPSGYTF.